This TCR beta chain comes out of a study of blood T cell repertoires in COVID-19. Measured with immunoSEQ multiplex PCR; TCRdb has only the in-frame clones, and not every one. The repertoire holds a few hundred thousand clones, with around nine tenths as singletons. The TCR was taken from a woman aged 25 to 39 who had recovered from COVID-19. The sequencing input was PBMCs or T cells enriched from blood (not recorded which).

The CDR3 DNA reads as TGTGCCACCACACCCCTTTGGACAGGGGCGACGGGCTACACCTTC. Translation: CATTPLWTGATGYTF. This sequence joins TRBV6-5 and TRBJ1-2, with 9 nucleotides matching TRBD1. The CDR3 extends over 15 amino acids. V trimming: 10 bases; J trimming: 8 bases; junction bases outside the gene matches: 17. Germline values: CDR1 MNHEY, CDR2 SVGAGI.